Listed below are T cell receptor beta chains from one sample, sequenced in a study of T cell responses to AZD1222 COVID-19 vaccine. Assay used: immunoSEQ multiplex PCR; TCRdb lists only in-frame clones, some missing. The table shows about 100,000 clones, with more than 85% occurring only once. The starting material was peripheral blood, obtained on day 0 of AZD1222 vaccination. The receptors were gathered from an adult in good health. The CDR3 runs from the conserved cysteine through the conserved F or W. A D gene is named only where the DNA matches it firmly. Not every row has a clone size; where given, it reads once, few, many or a size class.

abundance	v_gene	j_gene	d_gene	CDR3aa	CDR3nt
-	TRBV3-1/TRBV3-2	TRBJ1-2	-	CASSQDGRRYGYTF	TGTGCCAGCAGCCAGGACGGACGAAGGTATGGCTACACCTTC
-	TRBV5-1	TRBJ2-7	TRBD1	CASTPMTGGGEQYF	TGCGCCAGCACCCCAATGACAGGGGGCGGCGAGCAGTACTTC
-	TRBV12-3/TRBV12-4	TRBJ2-1	-	CASSFGEQFF	TGTGCCAGCAGTTTTGGAGAGCAGTTCTTC
-	TRBV10-3	TRBJ1-3	-	CAISAYPPTVFLSGNTIYF	TGTGCCATCAGTGCATACCCTCCCACAGTGTTCCTCTCTGGAAACACCATATATTTT
-	TRBV7-9	TRBJ1-3	-	CASSLVGRAGNTIYF	TGTGCCAGCAGCTTAGTGGGGCGAGCTGGAAACACCATATATTTT
-	TRBV30	TRBJ1-1	-	CAWDQNTEAFF	TGTGCCTGGGATCAGAACACTGAAGCTTTCTTT
-	TRBV27	TRBJ1-2	TRBD1	CASSPRWTGYYGYTF	TGTGCCAGCAGTCCGCGCTGGACAGGGTACTATGGCTACACCTTC
-	TRBV28	TRBJ2-1	TRBD2	CASRRTSGRMDEQFF	TGTGCCAGCAGACGGACTAGCGGGAGGATGGATGAGCAGTTCTTC
-	TRBV3-1/TRBV3-2	TRBJ1-2	-	CASSQVRGGYGYTF	TGTGCCAGCAGCCAAGTCCGGGGGGGGTATGGCTACACCTTC
once	TRBV6-8	TRBJ2-7	-	CASSSTGMEQYF	TGTGCCAGCAGTTCAACAGGGATGGAGCAGTACTTC
-	TRBV28	TRBJ2-1	TRBD2	CASSLPGRDEQFF	TGTGCCAGCAGTCTACCGGGGAGGGATGAGCAGTTCTTC
-	TRBV2	TRBJ2-7	-	CASSEDIRVTGRSYEQYF	TGTGCCAGCAGTGAAGATATCCGGGTGACAGGAAGGTCCTACGAGCAGTACTTC
-	TRBV9	TRBJ2-3	TRBD2	CASSERLAGGGNTQYF	TGTGCCAGCAGCGAGAGACTAGCGGGAGGGGGAAATACGCAGTATTTT
-	TRBV29-1	TRBJ2-2	-	CSVEVGDTGELFF	TGCAGCGTTGAAGTGGGGGACACCGGGGAGCTGTTTTTT
-	TRBV9	TRBJ1-1	-	CASSVYRENTEAFF	TGTGCCAGCAGCGTCTACAGGGAGAACACTGAAGCTTTCTTT
-	TRBV7-9	TRBJ2-1	TRBD1	CASTPGTGYNEQFF	TGTGCCAGCACCCCCGGGACAGGGTACAATGAGCAGTTCTTC
-	TRBV6-4	TRBJ2-1	-	CASSDSMDSNEQFF	TGTGCCAGCAGTGACTCGATGGACAGCAATGAGCAGTTCTTC
few	TRBV2	TRBJ1-2	TRBD1	CASSATYRGGYTF	TGTGCCAGCAGTGCGACTTACAGGGGTGGCTACACCTTC
-	TRBV24-1	TRBJ2-2	TRBD2	CATSDRRPSGSNTGELFF	TGTGCCACCAGTGATAGACGGCCTAGCGGGTCGAACACCGGGGAGCTGTTTTTT
-	TRBV5-1	TRBJ2-7	-	CASSLMSGQGEQYF	TGCGCCAGCAGCTTGATGTCAGGCCAGGGCGAGCAGTACTTC
-	TRBV2	TRBJ1-6	-	CASSDGAGRSSYNSPLHF	TGTGCCAGCAGTGACGGGGCAGGGAGGAGCTCCTATAATTCACCCCTCCACTTT
-	TRBV2	TRBJ2-7	TRBD2	CASSRLGTSGSYEQYF	TGTGCCAGCAGTCGGCTCGGGACTAGCGGGAGCTACGAGCAGTACTTC